The 30 T cell receptor beta chains listed next were all sequenced from one sample in a study of shared clonotypes between healthy human individuals. Profiling relied on immunoSEQ multiplex PCR, and the TCRdb table lists in-frame clones only, not all of them. The data hold roughly 510,000 clones, with 60% to 80% observed a single time. Specimen: PBMCs. The receptors shown here come from a woman aged 40-49 years in good health. Some clones in this sample may be carry-over from other donors' samples.

CDR3 in DNA: TGTGCCACCTCGACAGTGTTCTCCTACGAGCAGTACTTC. Translation: CATSTVFSYEQYF. The chain has TRBV2 and TRBJ2-5, with D perhaps TRBD1 (5 bases). The end of the DNA aligns better with TRBJ2-7, so the J call may be wrong. The CDR3 runs 13 residues. Germline-derived CDR1 and CDR2 are SNHLY and FYNNEI.

The chain employs TRBV12-5 and TRBJ2-2; D may correspond to TRBD1 or TRBD2 (7 bases each). Per germline, CDR1 LGHNT and CDR2 FRNRAP. Trimming left V 4 bases short and J 6 bases short, with 18 bases between. This CDR3 region has 16 residues. The CDR3 protein is CASGSRQGLTAGELFF. The CDR3 DNA is TGTGCTAGTGGTTCGCGACAGGGACTAACCGCCGGGGAGCTGTTTTTT.

V gene TRBV4-1 combines with J gene TRBJ1-1, with unresolved D. Germline assignment: CDR1 MGHRA and CDR2 YSYEKL. Between the trimmed V and J ends, which lost 1 base and 8 bases, there was a span of 5 bases. CDR3 length: 11 amino acids. DNA of the CDR3: TGCGCCAGCAGCCAAGGGTTCGAAGCTTTCTTT. It specifies CASSQGFEAFF.

This clone has only a few counts. The V call is TRBV19, the J call TRBJ1-1, with D possibly being TRBD1 (5 bases). Germline V gene data show CDR1 as LNHDA and CDR2 as SQIVND (reference sequence). This CDR3 contains 13 residues. Trimming cost V 10 bases and J 4 bases, with 16 bases left between them. This chain's CDR3 is CATTDRGVTEAFF. The CDR3 bases are TGTGCCACTACAGACAGAGGGGTCACTGAAGCTTTCTTT.

V and J are TRBV18 and TRBJ2-5; D ambiguous. Per the germline V gene, CDR1 is KGHSH and CDR2 is LQKENI. The CDR3 is made up of 13 amino acids. V dropped 3 bases and J dropped 2 bases, with 7 bases sitting between them. Here the CDR3 reads CASSPEFQETQYF. CDR3 coding DNA: TGTGCCAGCTCACCCGAGTTTCAAGAGACCCAGTACTTC.

The chain combines TRBV18 with TRBJ2-1; 8 positions agree with TRBD1. Germline CDR1 KGHSH, CDR2 LQKENI. V lost 5 bases to trimming and J lost 2 bases; unmatched junction nucleotides: 8. The CDR3 length is 16 residues. The CDR3 bases are TGTGCCAGCTCAGCACAACCCAGGGGGCCCTACAATGAGCAGTTCTTC. It yields the protein CASSAQPRGPYNEQFF. The variable domain in full, with the rest retrieved from reference TRBV18 and TRBJ2-1, is NAGVMQNPRHLVRRRGQEARLRCSPMKGHSHVYWYRQLPEEGLKFMVYLQKENIIDESGMPKERFSAEFPKEGPSILRIQQVVRGDSAAYFCASSAQPRGPYNEQFFGPGTRLTVL.

The chain combines TRBV11-2 with TRBJ1-5, with no clear D. Trimming removed 5 bases at V and 0 bases at J, with 5 bases between. The germline gives CDR1 SGHAT, CDR2 FQNNGV. The CDR3 length is 13 residues. The CDR3 region is CASSQYSNQPQHF. The CDR3 DNA follows: TGTGCCAGCAGCCAGTATAGCAATCAGCCCCAGCATTTT.

The chain carries TRBV30 and TRBJ2-1, with 9 bases matching TRBD2. The CDR3 consists of 15 residues. The V gene's germline CDR1 is GTSNPN and CDR2 SVGIG (reference sequence). Unmatched junction bases numbered 4, after V lost 2 bases and J lost 2 bases. The CDR3 coding sequence is TGTGCCTGGAGTCCAGCTAGCGGGGCCTACAATGAGCAGTTCTTC. This sequence encodes CAWSPASGAYNEQFF.

This clone was recorded only once. The chain combines TRBV15 with TRBJ1-2; D unresolved. The CDR3 contains 12 residues. The germline V and J ends were trimmed by 0 bases and 8 bases, with 7 bases remaining between them. Germline-derived CDR1 and CDR2 are LNHNV and YYDKDF (reference sequence). The CDR3 nucleotides are TGTGCCACCAGCAGAGAGACGAGAGGCTACACCTTC. Its protein is CATSRETRGYTF.

The rearrangement joins TRBV27 to TRBJ2-3; 12 nucleotides line up with TRBD2. CDR1 is MNHEY and CDR2 is SMNVEV in the germline V gene (reference sequence). The CDR3 loop spans 19 amino acids. V lost 3 bases, J lost 3 bases, and 13 bases stayed unmatched. DNA of the CDR3: TGTGCCAGCAGTTTCTCGGGACTAGCGGGCCATGGGGGAACAGATACGCAGTATTTT. It is translated as CASSFSGLAGHGGTDTQYF.

The genes are TRBV29-1 and TRBJ2-1, with 7 nucleotides matching TRBD1. J was trimmed by 3 bases and V by 6 bases; bases with no gene match: 11. This CDR3 has 15 amino acids. CDR1 and CDR2 (germline): SQVTM, ANQGSEA. CDR3 region: CSVSVTGANYNEQFF. In DNA form, the CDR3 reads TGCAGCGTATCCGTAACAGGGGCAAACTACAATGAGCAGTTCTTC.

The V and J genes are TRBV29-1 and TRBJ1-4, with D possibly TRBD1 on 5 matching bases. CDR1 and CDR2 from the germline V gene are SQVTM and ANQGSEA. The V end lost 7 bases, the J end lost 3 bases, and 15 bases lay between the germline ends. The CDR3 has 14 amino acids. The CDR3 loop reads CSARLQGPNEKLFF. In DNA form, the CDR3 reads TGCAGCGCTCGACTCCAGGGCCCTAATGAAAAACTGTTTTTT.

This clone has a handful of counts. V gene TRBV28 combines with J gene TRBJ1-5, with D perhaps matching TRBD1 (6 bases). The germline gives CDR1 MDHEN, CDR2 SYDVKM. V was pared by 2 bases and J by 6 bases, with 14 bases between. The CDR3 spans 15 residues. The CDR3 here is CASSLGTLIGQPQHF. The CDR3 DNA sequence: TGTGCCAGCAGTTTAGGGACATTAATAGGTCAGCCCCAGCATTTT.

The J gene is TRBJ2-7, the V gene TRBV4-2, with D hard to call. The ends were cut back, 1 base at V and 2 bases at J, with 9 bases in the middle. The CDR3 has 14 residues. Germline loops: CDR1 LGHNA, CDR2 YNFKEQ. The chain's CDR3 is CASSQGGRAYEQYF. The DNA for the CDR3 is TGTGCCAGCAGCCAAGGTGGCAGAGCCTACGAGCAGTACTTC.

This chain links TRBV5-1 with TRBJ2-7; unclear D gene. The CDR3 is 11 residues long. Germline values: CDR1 SGHRS, CDR2 YFSETQ. V lost 0 bases and J lost 6, with 4 bases in between. DNA for the CDR3: TGCGCCAGCAGCTTGGCGTGCGAGCAGTACTTC. This translates into CASSLACEQYF. Complete variable domain (other parts from reference TRBV5-1 and TRBJ2-7): KAGVTQTPRYLIKTRGQQVTLSCSPISGHRSVSWYQQTPGQGLQFLFEYFSETQRNKGNFPGRFSGRQFSNSRSEMNVSTLELGDSALYLCASSLACEQYFGPGTRLTVT.

This clone was counted ten times or more. The chain carries TRBV6-5 and TRBJ1-3; no reliable D call. Germline CDR1 reads MNHEY; CDR2 reads SVGAGI. V was pared by 8 bases and J by 4 bases, with 12 bases between. CDR3 length: 13 amino acids. DNA of the CDR3: TGTGCCAGCTGTCCTTCTGGGGGAAACACCATATATTTT. Its translation: CASCPSGGNTIYF.

The rearrangement uses TRBV6-6 and TRBJ1-1; D is unresolved. From germline, CDR1 is MNHNY and CDR2 SVGAGI (reference sequence). The CDR3 sequence is 13 residues long. V was clipped by 6 bases and J by 0 bases, with 8 bases between them. The CDR3 loop reads CASRKGLNTEAFF. Here the CDR3 DNA reads TGTGCCAGCAGAAAAGGGCTGAACACTGAAGCTTTCTTT.

The rearrangement links TRBV10-3 to TRBJ1-3, with D unclear. The CDR3 covers 15 residues. The V end lost 0 bases, the J end lost 4 bases, and 10 bases lay between the germline ends. Germline V gives CDR1 ENHRY, CDR2 SYGVKD. The DNA of the CDR3 is TGTGCCATCAGTGAGTCATGGGCAGCAGGAAACACCATATATTTT. Protein product: CAISESWAAGNTIYF.

The chain carries TRBV30 and TRBJ2-5; 8 bases are shared with TRBD2. The CDR3 consists of 14 residues. V gave up 3 bases and J gave up 2 bases; unmatched junction bases: 5. Germline V gene lookup returns CDR1 GTSNPN and CDR2 SVGIG (reference sequence). This CDR3 reads CAWRPGLDQETQYF. The CDR3 nucleotides are TGTGCCTGGAGGCCGGGACTAGATCAAGAGACCCAGTACTTC.

With respect to this clone: Other DNA sequences in this specimen translate into the identical CDR3. The chain links TRBV30 to TRBJ1-5; possibly TRBD1 for D (6 bases). Trimming cost V 0 bases and J 6 bases, with 9 bases left between them. CDR1 and CDR2 from the germline V gene are GTSNPN and SVGIG (reference sequence). The CDR3 runs 13 residues. CDR3 sequence: CAWSVQGGQPQHF. The CDR3 region has the DNA TGTGCCTGGAGTGTACAAGGGGGTCAGCCCCAGCATTTT.

As to this clone: Since a much larger clone is just one base distant, this may be a read error. This sequence joins TRBV5-4 and TRBJ2-3; D may be TRBD2 (6 bases). Trimming shortened V by 4 bases and J by 0 bases, and 9 bases separated the two germline ends. The CDR3 loop spans 14 amino acids. Germline assignment: CDR1 SGHNT and CDR2 YYREEE (reference sequence). The CDR3, as DNA: TGTGCCAGCAGCCCCGGGACTAGCACAGATACGCAGTATTTT. This translates into CASSPGTSTDTQYF. Variable domain in full (rest from reference TRBV5-4 and TRBJ2-3): ETGVTQSPTHLIKTRGQQVTLRCSSQSGHNTVSWYQQALGQGPQFIFQYYREEENGRGNFPPRFSGLQFPNYSSELNVNALELDDSALYLCASSPGTSTDTQYFGPGTRLTVL.

The V and J genes are TRBV4-2 and TRBJ2-2; D is ambiguous. Germline V gene sequence: CDR1 LGHNA, CDR2 YNFKEQ. The CDR3 is made up of 15 amino acids. The V end was cut by 5 bases, the J end by 1 base, with 11 bases between. The CDR3 region has the DNA TGTGCCAGCAGCGCAATGGGTTGGAACACCGGGGAGCTGTTTTTT. Translated: CASSAMGWNTGELFF.

J is TRBJ1-4 and V is TRBV5-5; D is undetermined. CDR1 and CDR2 (germline): SGHKS, YYEKEE (reference sequence). The CDR3 runs 14 residues. The V end was cut by 0 bases, the J end by 5 bases, with 8 bases between. The CDR3 DNA reads TGTGCCAGCAGCTTGGCCTCGAGCAATGAAAAACTGTTTTTT. It specifies CASSLASSNEKLFF.

The rearrangement joins TRBV6-4 to TRBJ2-2; D gene ambiguous. V was pared by 5 bases and J by 0 bases, with 7 bases between. The CDR3 runs to 14 residues. Looked up from germline, CDR1 is MRHNA and CDR2 is SNTAGT. CDR3 sequence (DNA): TGTGCCAGCAGTTTAACTGCGAACACCGGGGAGCTGTTTTTT. This encodes CASSLTANTGELFF.

This clone was recorded only once. The CDR3 protein is CASRDGGTYEQYF. The CDR3 nucleotides are TGTGCCAGCAGGGACGGAGGGACCTACGAGCAGTACTTC. This sequence joins TRBV2 and TRBJ2-7, with D possibly TRBD2 on 6 matching bases. V was cut by 6 bases and J by 2 bases, with 11 bases left in between. The V gene's germline CDR1 is SNHLY and CDR2 FYNNEI. This CDR3 is 13 amino acids long. Full variable domain (remainder filled in from reference TRBV2 and TRBJ2-7): EPEVTQTPSHQVTQMGQEVILRCVPISNHLYFYWYRQILGQKVEFLVSFYNNEISEKSEIFDDQFSVERPDGSNFTLKIRSTKLEDSAMYFCASRDGGTYEQYFGPGTRLTVT.

J is TRBJ2-7 and V is TRBV5-4, with 10 bases aligning to TRBD2. Per the germline V gene, CDR1 is SGHNT and CDR2 is YYREEE (reference sequence). This CDR3 spans 16 amino acids. After removal of 3 bases from V and 9 bases from J, the junction contained 15 bases not matched to a gene. CDR3 DNA sequence: TGTGCCAGCAGCTATCCCGGGACTAGCGATCCCAGGGGGCAGTACTTC. Protein sequence: CASSYPGTSDPRGQYF.

This clone was seen a single time. The V call is TRBV5-1, the J call TRBJ1-1; maybe TRBD1 (5 bases). CDR3 length: 17 residues. Trimming removed 0 bases at V and 4 bases at J, with 19 bases between. Germline CDR1 SGHRS, CDR2 YFSETQ. The CDR3: CASSLARQRTGGTEAFF. CDR3 nucleotide sequence: TGCGCCAGCAGCTTGGCCCGACAACGCACGGGGGGCACTGAAGCTTTCTTT.

This clone was seen a few times. This sequence joins TRBV10-3 and TRBJ2-1; TRBD1 might be the D (5 bases). The CDR3 spans 11 residues. V lost 9 bases, J lost 4 bases, and 7 bases lay in between. CDR1 is ENHRY, CDR2 SYGVKD, per germline. The CDR3: CAIRGYNEQFF. The CDR3 nucleotides are TGTGCCATTAGGGGTTACAATGAGCAGTTCTTC.

This clone was recorded a few times. A read error is possible here, since a much larger clone lies one base away. V usage is TRBV6-5 and J usage is TRBJ1-1, with D tentatively TRBD1 (6 bases). Germline lookup yields CDR1 MNHEY and CDR2 SVGAGI. Trimming left V 4 bases short and J 1 base short, with 10 bases between. The CDR3 runs 14 residues. The CDR3 DNA follows: TGTGCCAGCAGTTTCGGGGGCTCGAACACTGAAGCTTTCTTT. Its protein is CASSFGGSNTEAFF.

The chain has TRBV5-1 and TRBJ2-5, with D maybe TRBD1 (5 bases). The CDR3 loop spans 15 amino acids. The germline gives CDR1 SGHRS, CDR2 YFSETQ. V gave up 0 bases and J gave up 4 bases, with 13 bases separating them. The CDR3 bases are TGCGCCAGCAGCTTGGCAGGGATAGAAAGAGAGACCCAGTACTTC. This encodes CASSLAGIERETQYF.